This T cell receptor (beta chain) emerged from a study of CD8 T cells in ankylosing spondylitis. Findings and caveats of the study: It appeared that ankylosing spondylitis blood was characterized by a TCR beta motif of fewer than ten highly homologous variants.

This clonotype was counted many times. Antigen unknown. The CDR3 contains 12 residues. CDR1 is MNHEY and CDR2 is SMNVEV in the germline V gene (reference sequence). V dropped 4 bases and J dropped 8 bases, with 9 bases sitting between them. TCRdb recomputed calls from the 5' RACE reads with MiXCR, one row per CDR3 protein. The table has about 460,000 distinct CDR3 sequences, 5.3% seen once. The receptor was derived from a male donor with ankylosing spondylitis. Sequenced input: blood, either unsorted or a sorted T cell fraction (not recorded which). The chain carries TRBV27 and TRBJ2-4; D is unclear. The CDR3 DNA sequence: TGTGCCAGCAGTTCATCTAGGGACATTCAGTACTTC. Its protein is CASSSSRDIQYF.